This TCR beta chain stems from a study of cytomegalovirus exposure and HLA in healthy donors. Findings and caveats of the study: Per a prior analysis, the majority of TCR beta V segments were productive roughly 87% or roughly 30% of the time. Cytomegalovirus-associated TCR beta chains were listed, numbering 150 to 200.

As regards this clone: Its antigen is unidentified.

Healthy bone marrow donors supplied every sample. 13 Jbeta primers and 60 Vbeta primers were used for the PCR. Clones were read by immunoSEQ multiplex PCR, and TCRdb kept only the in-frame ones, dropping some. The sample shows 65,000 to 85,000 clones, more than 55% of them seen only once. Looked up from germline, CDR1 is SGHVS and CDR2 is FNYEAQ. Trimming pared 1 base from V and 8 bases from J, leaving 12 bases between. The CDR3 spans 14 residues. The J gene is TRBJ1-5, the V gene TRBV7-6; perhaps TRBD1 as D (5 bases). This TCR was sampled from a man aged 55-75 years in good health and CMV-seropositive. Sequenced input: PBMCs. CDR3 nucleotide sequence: TGTGCCAGCAGCTTAGATGGGGGGAGGGAGCCCCAGCATTTT. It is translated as CASSLDGGREPQHF.